The present entry profiles one T cell receptor (beta chain) with its context. Its antigen remains unknown. This record comes from a study of B cell selection in AIRE deficiency. This CDR3 is built from 14 residues. Germline V gene lookup returns CDR1 SGHRS and CDR2 YFSETQ. V gave up 1 base and J gave up 4 bases, with 9 bases separating them. TCRdb keeps only in-frame clones here, not all; method: immunoSEQ multiplex PCR. The table records 20,000 to 25,000 clones, roughly 95% of them present only once. Study-level results: Around 31% of healthy-shared Treg TCRbeta sequences appeared in patient Tconv cells.

The sorted conventional CD4 T cells were gated as CD4+CD127+. Sequenced material: CD4+CD127+ conventional T cells sorted from PBMCs. The sequence was obtained from a human donor in good health. The rearrangement links TRBV5-1 to TRBJ1-3, with D possibly matching TRBD1 (6 bases). The CDR3 loop is CASSLPGAGNTIYF. CDR3 DNA sequence: TGCGCCAGCAGCTTGCCGGGGGCGGGAAACACCATATATTTT.